These 22 T cell receptor beta chains were sequenced from one sample in a study of chronic HIV infection and antiretroviral therapy. One entry per CDR3 protein, called by TCRdb with MiXCR from the 5' RACE reads. In the table there are 39,000 or so distinct CDR3 sequences, about 7.4% of which are singletons. The sequenced sample consisted of peripheral blood. The receptor source for this set is an adult who had HIV and had not received antiretroviral therapy, or was an uninfected healthy control (not recorded which).

A remark on this clonotype: A much larger clone is a single base away; this may be a read error. The V call is TRBV4-2, the J call TRBJ2-1; 7 bases are a match to TRBD1. The CDR3 is 11 amino acids. Germline CDR1 and CDR2: LGHNA and YNFKEQ. V was clipped by 0 bases and J by 14 bases; unmatched bases: 1. The CDR3 nucleotides read TGTGCCAGCAGCCAAGATACAGGGGAGTTCTTC. Translated: CASSQDTGEFF.

The rearrangement links TRBV10-3 to TRBJ1-1; weak D call: TRBD1 (5 bases). The CDR3 is made up of 13 amino acids. Germline V gene lookup returns CDR1 ENHRY and CDR2 SYGVKD. Trimming left V 2 bases short and J 1 base short, with 5 bases between. The CDR3 here is CAISERGNTEAFF. The CDR3 DNA reads as TGTGCCATCAGTGAGAGGGGGAACACTGAAGCTTTCTTT.

This clonotype occurred many times. The V and J genes are TRBV7-9 and TRBJ2-5; no clear D gene. This CDR3 has 11 amino acids. Germline V CDR1 and CDR2: SEHNR, FQNEAQ (reference sequence). Deletions cut 5 bases from V and 2 bases from J, with 3 bases between. CDR3 amino acids: CASSPQETQYF. The CDR3 bases are TGTGCCAGCAGCCCTCAAGAGACCCAGTACTTC.

This clonotype was seen many times. The chain uses TRBV10-2 and TRBJ2-3; D is unresolved. CDR3 length equals 14 residues. Germline V lookup: CDR1 WSHSY, CDR2 SAAADI. With 7 bases removed from V and 2 bases from J, the gap between germline ends came to 13 bases. The CDR3 region is CASNVAVATDTQYF. The CDR3 nucleotides are TGCGCCAGCAATGTGGCAGTGGCCACAGATACGCAGTATTTT.

This clonotype was seen repeatedly, ten times or more. This chain connects TRBV5-1 to TRBJ1-4; D uncertain. Deletions cut 5 bases from V and 0 bases from J, with 5 bases between. Germline V gene lookup returns CDR1 SGHRS and CDR2 YFSETQ. The CDR3 spans 13 residues. In DNA, the CDR3 is TGCGCCAGCAGAGAGGCAACTAATGAAAAACTGTTTTTT. Translating it yields CASREATNEKLFF. The full variable domain, completed using reference TRBV5-1 and TRBJ1-4, is KAGVTQTPRYLIKTRGQQVTLSCSPISGHRSVSWYQQTPGQGLQFLFEYFSETQRNKGNFPGRFSGRQFSNSRSEMNVSTLELGDSALYLCASREATNEKLFFGSGTQLSVL.

This chain connects TRBV20-1 to TRBJ1-6; TRBD1 agrees at 7 bases. V gave up 1 base and J gave up 8 bases; unmatched junction bases: 2. From germline, CDR1 is DFQATT and CDR2 SNEGSKA (reference sequence). The CDR3 totals 13 residues. The CDR3 DNA reads as TGCAGTGCTAGAGGACAGGGATATTCACCCCTCCACTTT. It codes for CSARGQGYSPLHF.

Ten or more counts support this clonotype. The chain uses TRBV5-6 and TRBJ2-1, with a weak D call TRBD1 (5 bases). The V end was cut by 4 bases, the J end by 9 bases, with 8 bases between. This CDR3 has 11 residues. Germline CDR1 is SGHDT and CDR2 is YYEEEE. The CDR3 coding sequence is TGTGCCAGCAGCACAGGCGCTGAGCAGTTCTTC. It is translated as CASSTGAEQFF.

The chain links TRBV2 to TRBJ2-6; D not certain. The germline V gene encodes CDR1 SNHLY and CDR2 FYNNEI. Trimming took off 6 bases at V and 1 base at J, with 10 bases between the two ends. CDR3 length: 15 amino acids. CDR3 region: CASRSIGSGANVLTF. The CDR3 DNA sequence: TGTGCCAGCAGATCGATAGGTTCTGGGGCCAACGTCCTGACTTTC.

The chain employs TRBV6-2 or TRBV6-3 and TRBJ1-1; no clear D gene. V was clipped by 5 bases and J by 0 bases, with 13 bases between them. The germline V gene has CDR1 MNHEY and CDR2 SVGEGT. The CDR3 runs 15 residues. CDR3 protein: CASSPLGRLNTEAFF. DNA of the CDR3: TGTGCCAGCAGTCCCTTAGGACGGCTGAACACTGAAGCTTTCTTT.

A note on this clonotype: This clone may be a read error of a much larger clone one base away. This rearrangement joins TRBV7-3 to TRBJ2-2; possibly TRBD2 for D (5 bases). Germline assignment: CDR1 SGHTA and CDR2 FQGTGA. There are 15 residues in the CDR3. With 8 bases removed from V and 3 bases from J, the gap between germline ends came to 16 bases. This chain's CDR3 is CASGSIPGYTGELFF. Here the CDR3 DNA reads TGTGCCAGCGGCTCCATTCCGGGATACACCGGGGAGCTGTTTTTT.

The chain is built from TRBV2 and TRBJ2-5, with no clear D. The CDR3 is 15 amino acids. V was shortened by 0 bases and J by 4 bases, with 12 bases between the two germline ends. Per germline, CDR1 SNHLY and CDR2 FYNNEI. The DNA of the CDR3 is TGTGCCAGCAGTGAAGCGCTTGTCAGCCGAGAGACCCAGTACTTC. Amino acids: CASSEALVSRETQYF.

At least ten counts were recorded for this clonotype. The chain recombines TRBV6-1 with TRBJ2-7; a weak D match, TRBD1 (6 bases). V was shortened by 5 bases and J by 4 bases, with 18 bases between the two germline ends. There are 15 residues in the CDR3. Germline CDR1 MNHNS, CDR2 SASEGT. The CDR3 sequence is CASSPLLEGGYEQYF. The CDR3 DNA is TGTGCCAGCAGTCCTTTACTAGAAGGGGGATACGAGCAGTACTTC.

This clonotype was recorded many times. The chain joins TRBV7-3 to TRBJ2-2; TRBD2 might be the D (5 bases). V dropped 6 bases and J dropped 4 bases, with 6 bases sitting between them. CDR3 size: 12 residues. Germline values: CDR1 SGHTA, CDR2 FQGTGA. The CDR3 sequence: CASRGSTGELFF. CDR3 bases: TGTGCCAGCAGAGGGAGCACCGGGGAGCTGTTTTTT.

V usage is TRBV3-1 and J usage is TRBJ1-6, with TRBD1 identical over 8 bases. V lost 0 bases to trimming and J lost 6 bases; unmatched junction nucleotides: 16. Germline V gives CDR1 LGHDT, CDR2 YNNKEL (reference sequence). The CDR3 is 20 residues long. CDR3 nucleotide sequence: TGTGCCAGCAGCCAAGATTTGGGGTTAGGACAGGGTCCAATTAATTCACCCCTCCACTTT. Protein: CASSQDLGLGQGPINSPLHF. Complete variable domain (other parts from reference TRBV3-1 and TRBJ1-6): DTAVSQTPKYLVTQMGNDKSIKCEQNLGHDTMYWYKQDSKKFLKIMFSYNNKELIINETVPNRFSPKSPDKAHLNLHINSLELGDSAVYFCASSQDLGLGQGPINSPLHFGNGTRLTVT.

This clonotype was recorded a few times. The chain joins TRBV29-1 to TRBJ2-2; D gene unclear. Trimming removed 6 bases from V and 2 bases from J, with 13 bases in between. In germline, CDR1 is SQVTM, CDR2 ANQGSEA. This CDR3 region has 14 residues. The CDR3 is CSVLSSLNTGELFF. The CDR3 nucleotides read TGCAGCGTCCTGAGCAGCTTAAACACCGGGGAGCTGTTTTTT.

This clonotype was counted many times. This rearrangement joins TRBV29-1 to TRBJ1-5; D ambiguous. Trimming shortened V by 6 bases and J by 1 base, and 10 bases separated the two germline ends. There are 13 residues in the CDR3. Germline V CDR1 and CDR2: SQVTM, ANQGSEA. CDR3: CSVRVESNQPQHF. In nucleotides, the CDR3 is TGCAGCGTGAGGGTGGAAAGCAATCAGCCCCAGCATTTT.

This clonotype turned up a few times. The chain uses TRBV3-1 and TRBJ2-1; 10 positions agree with TRBD2. The CDR3 is made up of 15 amino acids. V gave up 0 bases and J gave up 12 bases; unmatched junction bases: 8. Looked up from germline, CDR1 is LGHDT and CDR2 is YNNKEL (reference sequence). The CDR3 protein is CASSQDRLAGGGQFF. CDR3 in DNA: TGTGCCAGCAGCCAAGATAGACTAGCGGGCGGTGGGCAGTTCTTC.

The sample holds many counts of this clonotype. The chain employs TRBV7-2 and TRBJ2-5; 12 bases line up with TRBD2. V gave up 1 base and J gave up 2 bases; unmatched junction bases: 2. Germline V gene data show CDR1 as SGHTA and CDR2 as FQGNSA. The CDR3 extends over 16 amino acids. CDR3 coding DNA: TGTGCCAGCAGCTTAGGCGGACTAGCGGGGCAAGAGACCCAGTACTTC. Amino acid sequence: CASSLGGLAGQETQYF. The full variable domain, completed using reference TRBV7-2 and TRBJ2-5, is GAGVSQSPSNKVTEKGKDVELRCDPISGHTALYWYRQSLGQGLEFLIYFQGNSAPDKSGLPSDRFSAERTGGSVSTLTIQRTQQEDSAVYLCASSLGGLAGQETQYFGPGTRLLVL.

In its sample, this clonotype was seen a few times. J is TRBJ2-5 and V is TRBV4-1, with a weak D call TRBD1 (7 bases). CDR3 length: 15 amino acids. Germline CDR1 reads MGHRA; CDR2 reads YSYEKL. Trimming removed 4 bases from V and 5 bases from J, with 17 bases in between. The CDR3 is CASSPRGAGPETQYF. CDR3 nucleotides: TGCGCCAGCAGCCCCAGGGGGGCCGGCCCCGAGACCCAGTACTTC.

The chain is built from TRBV25-1 and TRBJ1-1; TRBD1 matches 7 bases. The CDR3 extends over 13 amino acids. Germline V gene data show CDR1 as MGHDK and CDR2 as SYGVNS. V trimming: 8 bases; J trimming: 7 bases; junction bases outside the gene matches: 10. In DNA form, the CDR3 reads TGTGCCAGCGGGAGACAGGGCAGCTTTGAAGCTTTCTTT. Encoded protein: CASGRQGSFEAFF.

This clonotype was counted ten times or more. The chain combines TRBV7-6 with TRBJ2-5; the match to TRBD1 covers 10 bases. The CDR3 length is 13 residues. Germline V gene data show CDR1 as SGHVS and CDR2 as FNYEAQ. The junction had 3 bases not matched to a gene; V was cut back by 7 bases and J by 4 bases. This chain's CDR3 is CASTGQGGETQYF. CDR3 sequence (DNA): TGTGCCAGCACCGGACAGGGGGGAGAGACCCAGTACTTC.

In its sample, this clonotype was seen a few times. The chain has TRBV20-1 and TRBJ1-5; the D gene is possibly TRBD1 (5 bases). This CDR3 has 15 amino acids. From germline, CDR1 is DFQATT and CDR2 SNEGSKA (reference sequence). V lost 2 bases, J lost 7 bases, and 18 bases lay in between. The CDR3 protein is CSARSPWGSDQPQHF. CDR3 nucleotides: TGCAGTGCTAGATCCCCATGGGGCTCGGACCAGCCCCAGCATTTT.